Shown below are 26 T cell receptor beta chains from a single sample sequenced in a study of regulatory T cells in long-lasting Graves disease. Regarding time point: persistent/refractory GD, antithyroid drugs over 5 years with positive TRAb. Construction of the TCR library relied on RNA isolated from PBMCs. TCR beta libraries were built with iRepertoire HTBI primers and Arm-PCR of CDR3 regions. TCRdb reprocessed the multiplex PCR reads via MiXCR and lists one record per CDR3 protein. The repertoire holds 400,000 to 450,000 distinct CDR3 sequences, with 23% as singletons. The sample in question was peripheral blood mononuclear cells (PBMCs), obtained when the disease was refractory, from a patient treated with antithyroid drugs. These receptors were collected from a female donor with Graves disease.

There are a few counts of this clonotype. The J gene is TRBJ1-3, the V gene TRBV5-1; D gene unclear. V dropped 1 base and J dropped 4 bases, with 9 bases sitting between them. Germline CDR1 reads SGHRS; CDR2 reads YFSETQ. This CDR3 is built from 14 residues. CDR3 sequence: CASSLSGKGNTIYF. The CDR3 bases are TGCGCCAGCAGCTTGTCAGGAAAAGGAAACACCATATATTTT.

Only a few counts were recorded for this clonotype. The chain combines TRBV18 with TRBJ1-1, with 8 bases that match TRBD1. Germline V lookup: CDR1 KGHSH, CDR2 LQKENI. This CDR3 is 17 amino acids long. V lost 4 bases and J lost 1; bases outside the gene matches: 11. CDR3 coding DNA: TGTGCCAGCTCACAACTCAGGACAGGGTGGGAGAACACTGAAGCTTTCTTT. Residues: CASSQLRTGWENTEAFF.

On this clonotype itself: At one boundary the junction diverges from the germline segment, which might be a read error. V gene TRBV4-3 combines with J gene TRBJ2-5; 9 bases match TRBD2. The germline V gene has CDR1 LGHNA and CDR2 YSLEER. The length of the CDR3 is 18 residues. The CDR3 DNA is TGCGCCAGCATCCAAGACCTACAGGGGACTAGCAGTCAAGAGACCCAGTACTTC. This translates into CASIQDLQGTSSQETQYF.

This clonotype was counted ten times or more. The V gene is TRBV6-5, the J gene TRBJ1-5, with D hard to call. CDR1 is MNHEY and CDR2 is SVGAGI in the germline V gene. The CDR3 sequence is 15 residues long. V was trimmed by 0 bases and J by 0 bases, leaving 6 bases between them. The CDR3 DNA is TGTGCCAGCAGTTACTCCGGGAGTAGCAATCAGCCCCAGCATTTT. This sequence encodes CASSYSGSSNQPQHF.

Remarks on this clonotype: A read error is possible here, since a much larger clone lies one base away. The rearrangement joins TRBV11-2 to TRBJ2-5; 12 nucleotides align to TRBD2. Germline V gene lookup returns CDR1 SGHAT and CDR2 FQNNGV. The CDR3 has 17 amino acids. V lost 7 bases, J lost 4 bases, and 13 bases stayed unmatched. CDR3 residues: CASNPPRLGLAGETQYF. CDR3 sequence (DNA): TGTGCCAGCAACCCACCTAGGCTGGGACTAGCGGGAGAGACCCAGTACTTC. The variable domain in full, completed from reference TRBV11-2 and TRBJ2-5, reads EAGVAQSPRYKIIEKRQSVAFWCNPISGHATLYWYQQILGQGPKLLIQFQNNGVVDDSQLPKDRFSAERLKGVDSTLKIQPAKLEDSAVYLCASNPPRLGLAGETQYFGPGTRLLVL.

The chain uses TRBV20-1 and TRBJ2-5; the D is unclear. Germline V CDR1 and CDR2: DFQATT, SNEGSKA (reference sequence). The CDR3 has 16 residues. Deletions cut 3 bases from V and 4 bases from J, with 21 bases between. Here the CDR3 DNA reads TGCAGTGCTAGTAATCTGATCGGACCGCGGCTAGAGACCCAGTACTTC. It yields the protein CSASNLIGPRLETQYF.

The chain has TRBV15 and TRBJ1-5, with D perhaps TRBD1 (6 bases). CDR1 is LNHNV, CDR2 YYDKDF, per germline (reference sequence). V lost 3 bases to trimming and J lost 2 bases, with 11 bases between them. CDR3 length: 15 amino acids. DNA of the CDR3: TGTGCCACCAGCAGGGTGAGGACAGGCAATCAGCCCCAGCATTTT. This encodes CATSRVRTGNQPQHF.

The V and J genes are TRBV20-1 and TRBJ2-1; D perhaps matches TRBD2 (6 bases). Germline CDR1 and CDR2: DFQATT and SNEGSKA (reference sequence). The V and J ends lost 6 bases and 6 bases respectively, with 12 bases between them. The CDR3 has 12 residues. The CDR3 DNA is TGCAGTGCCGTAGGGAGGAGCAATGAGCAGTTCTTC. Translation gives CSAVGRSNEQFF.

This clonotype was observed a few times. This rearrangement joins TRBV19 to TRBJ1-1, with D possibly matching TRBD1 (6 bases). The germline V gene has CDR1 LNHDA and CDR2 SQIVND (reference sequence). V was shortened by 6 bases and J by 0 bases, with 20 bases between the two germline ends. The CDR3 loop spans 17 amino acids. The CDR3 coding sequence is TGTGCCAGTAGGCGGACAGTCTCGATGAGGATGAACACTGAAGCTTTCTTT. Encoded protein: CASRRTVSMRMNTEAFF.

J is TRBJ1-2 and V is TRBV28, with 9 bases identical to TRBD1. Germline assignment: CDR1 MDHEN and CDR2 SYDVKM. The CDR3 loop spans 14 amino acids. The junction had 7 bases not matched to a gene; V was cut back by 3 bases and J by 8 bases. In nucleotides, the CDR3 is TGTGCCAGCAGTTTCCGGACAGGGGAAGAAGGCTACACCTTC. This gives the protein CASSFRTGEEGYTF.

There are many counts of this clonotype. The chain links TRBV27 to TRBJ2-7; TRBD1 agrees at 9 bases. The germline gives CDR1 MNHEY, CDR2 SMNVEV (reference sequence). The length of the CDR3 is 14 residues. The junction had 8 bases not matched to a gene; V was cut back by 5 bases and J by 6 bases. The CDR3 nucleotides read TGTGCCAGCAGTAGGGGACAGGGAGGGGTCGAGCAGTACTTC. This gives the protein CASSRGQGGVEQYF.

The chain has TRBV10-3 and TRBJ2-7; tentative D call: TRBD2 (6 bases). The germline gives CDR1 ENHRY, CDR2 SYGVKD. This CDR3 has 13 residues. The germline V and J ends were trimmed by 10 bases and 0 bases, with 13 bases remaining between them. Here the CDR3 reads CATGDSLSYEQYF. For the CDR3, the DNA is TGTGCCACCGGGGACTCCCTCTCCTACGAGCAGTACTTC.

This chain uses TRBV30 with TRBJ2-2, with 13 bases that match TRBD2. Per germline, CDR1 GTSNPN and CDR2 SVGIG (reference sequence). J gave up 5 bases and V 3 bases, and 6 bases lay outside the gene matches. The length of the CDR3 is 16 residues. CDR3 nucleotides: TGTGCCTGGAGCCGACTAGCGGGAGGTATAACCGGGGAGCTGTTTTTT. It encodes CAWSRLAGGITGELFF.

This chain uses TRBV19 with TRBJ2-7, with D maybe TRBD1 (6 bases). The length of the CDR3 is 14 residues. Trimming took 6 bases from V and 1 from J, leaving 13 bases between them. Germline V gives CDR1 LNHDA, CDR2 SQIVND (reference sequence). CDR3 amino acids: CASRPWTDSYEQYF. CDR3 DNA sequence: TGTGCCAGTAGACCCTGGACAGATTCCTACGAGCAGTACTTC.

This clonotype was observed at least ten times. A much bigger clone sits one base away, suggesting this may be a read error. The V call is TRBV7-2, the J call TRBJ1-2; no clear D gene. The ends were cut back, 1 base at V and 5 bases at J, with 5 bases in the middle. The CDR3 is 12 residues long. CDR1 is SGHTA, CDR2 FQGNSA, per germline. CDR3 in amino acids: CASSLDKYGYTF. The CDR3 region has the DNA TGTGCCAGCAGCTTAGATAAGTATGGCTACACCTTC.

In regard to this clonotype: Sequence at one end of the junction differs from germline and may be a read error. The V gene is TRBV24-1, the J gene TRBJ2-4, with 7 bases aligning to TRBD1. In germline, CDR1 is KGHDR, CDR2 SFDVKD. This CDR3 contains 15 residues. The DNA of the CDR3 is TGTGCCACCAGGTTGACAGGGACCCTCAAAACCATTCAGTACTTC. Protein product: CATRLTGTLKTIQYF.

This clonotype has a handful of counts. V is TRBV6-5 and J is TRBJ1-5; D unresolved. The V end lost 2 bases, the J end lost 6 bases, and 8 bases lay between the germline ends. The CDR3 has 13 residues. Per germline, CDR1 MNHEY and CDR2 SVGAGI. The CDR3 reads CASSYVRGQPQHF. CDR3 DNA sequence: TGTGCCAGCAGTTACGTCCGGGGTCAGCCCCAGCATTTT.

The chain carries TRBV11-2 and TRBJ2-7; possibly TRBD2 for D (5 bases). The V and J ends lost 5 bases and 2 bases respectively, with 25 bases between them. CDR1 and CDR2 from the germline V gene are SGHAT and FQNNGV. The CDR3 spans 18 residues. For the CDR3, the DNA is TGTGCCAGCAGCCCACTACAAAGATGGGTGGGAGTCCCCTACGAGCAGTACTTC. Translation: CASSPLQRWVGVPYEQYF.

This clonotype was detected ten times or more. V is TRBV20-1 and J is TRBJ2-7; 9 bases agree with TRBD1. The CDR3 extends over 15 amino acids. Germline V gene lookup returns CDR1 DFQATT and CDR2 SNEGSKA (reference sequence). V gave up 5 bases and J gave up 3 bases; unmatched junction bases: 11. This chain's CDR3 is CSAGLVGQGRYEQYF. In DNA form, the CDR3 reads TGCAGTGCTGGACTGGTGGGACAGGGACGCTACGAGCAGTACTTC.

This clonotype was picked up many times. The genes are TRBV2 and TRBJ2-7; D is undetermined. The CDR3 runs to 15 residues. CDR1 is SNHLY, CDR2 FYNNEI, per germline. With 2 bases removed from V and 3 bases from J, the gap between germline ends came to 14 bases. The chain's CDR3 is CASSEPGSGVYEQYF. The CDR3, as DNA: TGTGCCAGCAGTGAACCGGGCTCCGGCGTCTACGAGCAGTACTTC.

Concerning this clonotype itself: Given a much more abundant clone one base away, this may be a read error. The gene calls are TRBV6-2 or TRBV6-3 and TRBJ2-5, with a possible D match to TRBD2 (5 bases). The CDR3 contains 11 residues. Germline-derived CDR1 and CDR2 are MNHEY and SVGEGT. The CDR3 region is CASSDWENQYF. DNA of the CDR3: TGTGCCAGCAGTGACTGGGAGAACCAGTACTTC.

The J gene is TRBJ2-7, the V gene TRBV3-1; TRBD2 matches 7 bases. This CDR3 region has 14 residues. V was pared by 4 bases and J by 3 bases, with 6 bases of the junction left unmatched. Germline loops: CDR1 LGHDT, CDR2 YNNKEL (reference sequence). DNA for the CDR3: TGTGCCAGCAGCCCAACCGCGGGGGTCTACGAGCAGTACTTC. It codes for CASSPTAGVYEQYF.

This clonotype was detected a few times. The chain employs TRBV29-1 and TRBJ1-2; D is uncertain. V was clipped by 6 bases and J by 7 bases, with 24 bases between them. Germline V gives CDR1 SQVTM, CDR2 ANQGSEA. The CDR3 is 15 amino acids. CDR3 DNA sequence: TGCAGCGTGAGAACCCCCTTTCCGGTCCTAGGTGGCTACACCTTC. It is translated as CSVRTPFPVLGGYTF.

The chain uses TRBV6-9 and TRBJ2-4; D is uncertain. The CDR3 is made up of 14 amino acids. Germline V gene data show CDR1 as MNHGY and CDR2 as SVAAGI. V lost 4 bases, J lost 1 base, and 8 bases lay in between. Here the CDR3 DNA reads TGTGCCAGCAGTTCCCGGAGTGCCAAAAACATTCAGTACTTC. It translates to CASSSRSAKNIQYF.

This clonotype has just a few counts. The chain recombines TRBV5-1 with TRBJ1-2, with a weak D call TRBD1 (6 bases). CDR3 length equals 15 residues. The V gene's germline CDR1 is SGHRS and CDR2 YFSETQ. V dropped 3 bases and J dropped 4 bases, with 16 bases sitting between them. The CDR3 DNA sequence: TGCGCCAGCAGCTCGGAAGGGGGGCATGGCTATGGCTACACCTTC. This codes for CASSSEGGHGYGYTF.

This clonotype was observed at least ten times. The chain is built from TRBV29-1 and TRBJ2-7; unclear D gene. The germline V and J ends were trimmed by 6 bases and 1 base, with 10 bases remaining between them. The germline V gene has CDR1 SQVTM and CDR2 ANQGSEA. The CDR3 contains 12 residues. CDR3: CSVEYNSYEQYF. In DNA, the CDR3 is TGCAGCGTGGAGTACAATTCCTACGAGCAGTACTTC.